This T cell receptor beta chain was identified in a study of identifying expanded T cells in peripheral blood. The study, taken as a whole, reports: Technical replicates showed roughly 1.2 changed clones; around two weeks about 16; four weeks 19. Across healthy donors, higher total template counts meant significantly greater approximately two-week count variance.

Notes on this clone: Its antigen is not known.

CDR3 length: 16 amino acids. Germline lookup yields CDR1 KGHSH and CDR2 LQKENI. V dropped 3 bases and J dropped 7; count of bases not matched to a gene: 9. Collection occurred without any documented infections or immune events in donors. The protocol was immunoSEQ multiplex PCR, while the TCRdb copy is restricted to in-frame clones and leaves out a portion. The repertoire holds more than 75,000 clones, with around 85% as singletons. Input material: blood. The chain combines TRBV18 with TRBJ1-6; 7 nucleotides align to TRBD1. The receptor was isolated from a person aged 18 to 70 in good health. The CDR3 is CASSPYAGGDNSPLHF. CDR3 coding DNA: TGTGCCAGCTCACCTTACGCAGGGGGGGACAATTCACCCCTCCACTTT.